This TCR beta chain stems from a study of shared T cell receptors in the human thymus. Trimming pared 8 bases from V and 2 bases from J, leaving 16 bases between. This CDR3 has 16 residues. Germline lookup yields CDR1 ENHRY and CDR2 SYGVKD. Profiling relied on immunoSEQ multiplex PCR, and the TCRdb table lists in-frame clones only, not all of them. The sample has about 540,000 clones, about 80% seen once. The sample was also reused in another study, on human thymus T cells. As that report states: Finnish infants who were healthy and having corrective surgery for congenital heart defects made up the donors. Thymus pieces cut out during corrective heart surgery were the tissue that was used. Related research described thymic repertoires that were highly overlapping among unrelated individuals.

The clonotype originates from a boy under two years old with a congenital heart defect. Material: thymocytes. This chain uses TRBV10-3 with TRBJ2-6; D possibly corresponds to TRBD1 (6 bases). The CDR3 DNA reads TGTGCCATCCCCTCCACAGGGCCCCCTGGGGCCAACGTCCTGACTTTC. Protein: CAIPSTGPPGANVLTF.